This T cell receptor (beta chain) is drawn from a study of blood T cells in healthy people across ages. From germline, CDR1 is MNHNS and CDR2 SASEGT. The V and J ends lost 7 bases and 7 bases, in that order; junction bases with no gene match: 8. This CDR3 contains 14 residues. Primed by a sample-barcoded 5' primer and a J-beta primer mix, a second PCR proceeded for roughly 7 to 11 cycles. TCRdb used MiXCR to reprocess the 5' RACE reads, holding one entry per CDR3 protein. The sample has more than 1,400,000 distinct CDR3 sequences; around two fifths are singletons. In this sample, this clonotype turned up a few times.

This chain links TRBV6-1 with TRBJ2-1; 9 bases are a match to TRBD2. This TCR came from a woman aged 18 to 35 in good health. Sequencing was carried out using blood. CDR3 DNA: TGTGCCAGCACTACTAGCGGGCCAAGGAATGAGCAGTTCTTC. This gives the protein CASTTSGPRNEQFF.